This T cell receptor beta chain was documented in a study of PD-1 blockade in classical Hodgkin lymphoma. Every patient had relapsed following autologous stem cell transplantation, and cohorts differed in brentuximab vedotin exposure. Relapsed/refractory classical Hodgkin lymphoma patients had complete, partial or progressive responses. The method was immunoSEQ multiplex PCR; TCRdb's version includes in-frame clones alone and lacks a portion of them. The profile shows about 100,000 clones, over 80% of them singletons. From germline, CDR1 is SGHRS and CDR2 YFSETQ. V lost 4 bases to trimming and J lost 8 bases; unmatched junction nucleotides: 8. The CDR3 sequence is 14 residues long.

The V call is TRBV5-1, the J call TRBJ2-7; the match to TRBD2 covers 11 bases. The source of this sequence is a human donor with classical Hodgkin lymphoma. The starting material was peripheral blood mononuclear cells (PBMCs), obtained at baseline. This CDR3 reads CASSTALAGEQQYF. The CDR3 DNA follows: TGCGCCAGCAGCACCGCACTAGCGGGAGAACAGCAGTACTTC.